The subject of this entry is one T cell receptor (beta chain). The antigen remains unidentified. This CDR3 is built from 16 residues. V lost 0 bases to trimming and J lost 8 bases; unmatched junction nucleotides: 6. Germline V gene data show CDR1 as LNHNV and CDR2 as YYDKDF (reference sequence). The source of the sample is a study of graft-versus-host responses after intestinal transplantation. Turning to the study itself: Recipients across the board were started on anti-thymocyte globulin induction, then kept on tacrolimus and steroids for around three years.

The data were produced by immunoSEQ multiplex PCR, yet TCRdb's version contains in-frame clones alone and is incomplete. The sample has under 100,000 clones; approximately 82% are singletons. The receptor was derived from a human donor who received an intestinal transplant. The specimen comprised unstimulated CD4+ T cells sorted from spleen or lymph node cells, sampled before intestinal transplant. The rearrangement uses TRBV15 and TRBJ2-1; 11 nucleotides match TRBD2. CDR3: CATSRDIAGGVDEQFF. Written as DNA, the CDR3 is TGTGCCACCAGCAGAGATATAGCGGGAGGGGTGGATGAGCAGTTCTTC.